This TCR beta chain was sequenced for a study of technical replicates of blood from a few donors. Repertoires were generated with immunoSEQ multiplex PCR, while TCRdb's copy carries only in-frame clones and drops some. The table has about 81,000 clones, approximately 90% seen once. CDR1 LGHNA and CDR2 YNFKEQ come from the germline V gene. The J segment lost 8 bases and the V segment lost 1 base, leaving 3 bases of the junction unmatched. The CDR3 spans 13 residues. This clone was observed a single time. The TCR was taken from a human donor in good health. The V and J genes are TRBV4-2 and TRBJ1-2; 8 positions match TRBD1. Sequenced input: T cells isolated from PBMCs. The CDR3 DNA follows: TGTGCCAGCAGCCAAGCCGGGACAGGCGGCTACACCTTC. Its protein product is CASSQAGTGGYTF.